This is a list of T cell receptor beta chains from one sample in a study of blood T cell repertoires in COVID-19. TCRdb keeps only in-frame clones here, not all; method: immunoSEQ multiplex PCR. The sample includes approximately 260,000 clones, around 85% of them seen just once. The sequenced sample was peripheral blood. The receptors originated from a woman aged 80 or over with acute or convalescent COVID-19. The CDR3 runs from the conserved cysteine through the conserved F or W. D genes are given only for firm matches.

v_call: TRBV6-5
d_call: TRBD1
j_call: TRBJ1-5
cdr3_aa: CASSSTGGDQPQHF
cdr3_nt: TGTGCCAGCAGTTCTACAGGGGGTGATCAGCCCCAGCATTTT

v_call: TRBV7-9
d_call: TRBD1
j_call: TRBJ2-7
cdr3_aa: CASSPDLGQGVLEQYF
cdr3_nt: TGTGCCAGCAGCCCAGACCTGGGACAGGGGGTTCTCGAGCAGTACTTC

v_call: TRBV5-4
d_call: -
j_call: TRBJ1-3
cdr3_aa: CASSLDSGGNTIYF
cdr3_nt: TGTGCCAGCAGCTTGGACAGCGGTGGAAACACCATATATTTT

v_call: TRBV7-9
d_call: TRBD1
j_call: TRBJ1-1
cdr3_aa: CASSKPGTAHEAFF
cdr3_nt: TGTGCCAGCAGTAAACCCGGGACAGCTCATGAAGCTTTCTTT

v_call: TRBV12-5
d_call: -
j_call: TRBJ1-5
cdr3_aa: CASGRDQPQHF
cdr3_nt: TGTGCTAGTGGACGAGATCAGCCCCAGCATTTT

v_call: TRBV15
d_call: -
j_call: TRBJ1-5
cdr3_aa: CATSYDSDQPQHF
cdr3_nt: TGTGCCACCAGCTACGACAGTGATCAGCCCCAGCATTTT

v_call: TRBV5-1
d_call: -
j_call: TRBJ1-6
cdr3_aa: CASSLQPNNSPLHF
cdr3_nt: TGCGCCAGCAGCTTACAGCCGAATAATTCACCCCTCCACTTT

v_call: TRBV5-1
d_call: TRBD1
j_call: TRBJ2-7
cdr3_aa: CASSLGDRGYEQYF
cdr3_nt: TGCGCCAGCAGCTTGGGGGACAGGGGATACGAGCAGTACTTC

v_call: TRBV9
d_call: TRBD1
j_call: TRBJ2-1
cdr3_aa: CASTRTGGYYNEQFF
cdr3_nt: TGTGCCAGCACCCGGACAGGGGGCTACTACAATGAGCAGTTCTTC

v_call: TRBV7-6
d_call: -
j_call: TRBJ2-7
cdr3_aa: CASSPRYRGGEQYF
cdr3_nt: TGTGCCAGCAGCCCACGATACAGGGGGGGTGAGCAGTACTTC

v_call: TRBV28
d_call: TRBD1
j_call: TRBJ1-3
cdr3_aa: CASSLGSGTGALRFRNTIYF
cdr3_nt: TGTGCCAGCAGTTTGGGATCCGGGACAGGGGCCCTCCGTTTCCGAAACACCATATATTTT